The rows below give T cell receptor beta chains drawn from one sample of a study of shared clonotypes between healthy human individuals. The data were produced by immunoSEQ multiplex PCR, yet TCRdb's version contains in-frame clones alone and is incomplete. The sample shows about 490,000 clones, less than 80% of them seen only once. The sequenced material came from PBMCs. The receptors derive from a woman aged 40-49 years in good health. Some clones in this sample may be carry-over from other donors' samples. The CDR3 runs from the conserved cysteine through the conserved F or W. The D gene is left open where the match is weak. Size values are once, few and many counts, or a class for expanded clones, and some rows have none.

abundance	v_gene	d_gene	j_gene	CDR3aa	CDR3nt
NA	TRBV27	NA	TRBJ1-2	CASSLSRSSYGYTF	TGTGCCAGCAGTTTATCCAGGAGTAGCTATGGCTACACCTTC
once	TRBV18	TRBD1	TRBJ1-1	CASLPGQGNTEAFF	TGTGCCAGCTTACCGGGACAGGGGAACACTGAAGCTTTCTTT
NA	TRBV28	NA	TRBJ1-2	CASSDSANYGYTF	TGTGCCAGCTCGGACAGTGCTAACTATGGCTACACCTTC
few	TRBV19	TRBD2	TRBJ2-1	CASSISLAGAPEGEQFF	TGTGCCAGTAGTATATCACTAGCGGGAGCTCCCGAGGGGGAGCAGTTCTTC
NA	TRBV18	TRBD2	TRBJ2-1	CASSPGLAGVNEQFF	TGTGCCAGCTCCCCTGGACTAGCGGGAGTCAATGAGCAGTTCTTC
NA	TRBV11-2	NA	TRBJ1-5	CASSLVANQPQHF	TGTGCCAGCAGCTTAGTCGCCAATCAGCCCCAGCATTTT
NA	TRBV5-1	TRBD1	TRBJ2-3	CASSLEGTELADTQYF	TGCGCCAGCAGCTTGGAAGGGACAGAGTTAGCAGATACGCAGTATTTT
NA	TRBV30	TRBD2	TRBJ2-2	CAWSVRIAGNTGELFF	TGTGCCTGGAGTGTACGGATAGCGGGAAACACCGGGGAGCTGTTTTTT
NA	TRBV18	TRBD1	TRBJ2-7	CASRHGQVREQYF	TGTGCCAGCCGCCACGGACAGGTCCGCGAGCAGTACTTC
NA	TRBV6-5	TRBD2	TRBJ2-2	CASSPGLAVTGELFF	TGTGCCAGCAGTCCGGGACTAGCTGTCACCGGGGAGCTGTTTTTT
NA	TRBV6-6	NA	TRBJ1-4	CASIGGEKLFF	TGTGCCAGCATTGGGGGTGAAAAACTGTTTTTT
NA	TRBV27	TRBD1	TRBJ2-7	CASSIGQGTYEQYF	TGTGCCAGCAGCATAGGACAGGGAACCTACGAGCAGTACTTC
NA	TRBV9	TRBD2	TRBJ2-1	CASSVGPAGGYNEQFF	TGTGCCAGCAGCGTAGGGCCGGCGGGAGGCTACAATGAGCAGTTCTTC
few	TRBV2	NA	TRBJ1-1	CASSVNRGGWDTEAFF	TGTGCCAGCAGCGTAAATCGCGGGGGTTGGGACACTGAAGCTTTCTTT
NA	TRBV27	NA	TRBJ2-7	CASSSTLAVTYEQYF	TGTGCCAGCAGTTCCACATTAGCGGTTACCTACGAGCAGTACTTC
NA	TRBV18	NA	TRBJ2-7	CASSPGLASLDEQYF	TGTGCCAGCTCACCGGGGCTAGCGTCACTGGACGAGCAGTACTTC
NA	TRBV5-6	NA	TRBJ1-2	CASSLEGGYTGYTF	TGTGCCAGCAGCCTCGAAGGGGGTTACACAGGCTACACCTTC
once	TRBV5-1	TRBD1	TRBJ1-4	CASRRGQGATNEKLFF	TGCGCCAGCAGACGCGGACAGGGTGCAACTAATGAAAAACTGTTTTTT
once	TRBV19	NA	TRBJ1-2	CASSIRGNGYTF	TGTGCCAGTAGTATTCGGGGGAATGGCTACACCTTC
NA	TRBV25-1	NA	TRBJ1-5	CASSQSLGNQPQHF	TGTGCCAGCAGCCAATCCCTGGGGAATCAGCCCCAGCATTTT
NA	TRBV6-1	TRBD2	TRBJ2-7	CASSRDYQTYEQYF	TGTGCCAGCAGCCGGGACTACCAGACCTACGAGCAGTACTTC
NA	TRBV9	TRBD2	TRBJ2-7	CASSETSGSAYEQYF	TGTGCCAGCAGCGAGACTAGCGGGAGTGCGTACGAGCAGTACTTC
once	TRBV7-7	NA	TRBJ2-1	CASSPQGSSYNEQFF	TGTGCCAGCAGCCCACAGGGTTCCTCCTACAATGAGCAGTTCTTC
NA	TRBV19	TRBD1	TRBJ2-7	CASTKQGGTYEQYF	TGTGCCAGCACCAAACAGGGGGGTACCTACGAGCAGTACTTC
NA	TRBV30	NA	TRBJ1-5	CAWSPGGGGQPQHF	TGTGCCTGGAGCCCCGGGGGCGGAGGTCAGCCCCAGCATTTT
few	TRBV7-9	NA	TRBJ2-7	CASSLAIQTYEQYF	TGTGCCAGCAGCTTAGCGATCCAAACCTACGAGCAGTACTTC
once	TRBV9	NA	TRBJ2-5	CASSVPDSQETQYF	TGTGCCAGCAGCGTACCGGACTCCCAAGAGACCCAGTACTTC
NA	TRBV29-1	NA	TRBJ2-3	CSVARGSTDTQYF	TGCAGCGTTGCTCGGGGAAGCACAGATACGCAGTATTTT
NA	TRBV7-2	NA	TRBJ2-3	CASARDLFTDTQYF	TGTGCCAGCGCTCGGGACTTATTCACAGATACGCAGTATTTT
NA	TRBV10-3	TRBD1	TRBJ1-6	CAISERGTGANSPLHF	TGTGCCATCAGTGAGCGTGGGACAGGAGCTAATTCACCCCTCCACTTT
NA	TRBV18	NA	TRBJ2-1	CASSPQGTESSYNEQFF	TGTGCCAGCTCACCCCAGGGGACTGAGAGCTCCTACAATGAGCAGTTCTTC
few	TRBV5-4	NA	TRBJ2-2	CASSLAEGRNTGELFF	TGTGCCAGCAGCTTGGCCGAGGGCAGAAACACCGGGGAGCTGTTTTTT
NA	TRBV6-5	TRBD1	TRBJ1-2	CASSRGQGSHTF	TGTGCCAGCAGCCGCGGACAGGGGAGCCACACCTTC
NA	TRBV6-1	TRBD1	TRBJ2-5	CASSQDRQETQYF	TGTGCCAGCAGCCAGGACAGGCAAGAGACCCAGTACTTC
NA	TRBV5-1	NA	TRBJ2-7	CASSPGWGADYEQYF	TGCGCCAGCAGCCCAGGGTGGGGGGCGGACTACGAGCAGTACTTC
NA	TRBV9	TRBD2	TRBJ2-3	CASSVKREGPPADTQYF	TGTGCCAGCAGCGTGAAGCGGGAGGGCCCACCTGCAGATACGCAGTATTTT
few	TRBV6-1	NA	TRBJ2-7	CASMLSDSMYEQYF	TGTGCCAGCATGTTATCCGACTCCATGTACGAGCAGTACTTC
NA	TRBV6-1	TRBD1	TRBJ2-1	CASSEAMGQGFQFF	TGTGCCAGCAGTGAAGCGATGGGACAGGGGTTTCAGTTCTTC
NA	TRBV28	TRBD1	TRBJ1-1	CASKRTGQGALNTEAFF	TGTGCCAGCAAAAGAACGGGACAGGGGGCCCTGAACACTGAAGCTTTCTTT
NA	TRBV6-5	NA	TRBJ2-7	CASSYIYSREQYF	TGTGCCAGCAGTTACATCTACAGCCGGGAGCAGTACTTC
NA	TRBV19	NA	TRBJ2-7	CASSNFGRDYEQYF	TGTGCCAGTTCGAACTTTGGTCGGGACTACGAGCAGTACTTC
NA	TRBV7-2	NA	TRBJ1-4	CASSLRSTTNEKLFF	TGTGCCAGCAGCTTAAGAAGTACAACTAATGAAAAACTGTTTTTT
NA	TRBV19	NA	TRBJ1-5	CASSIDKVGGSNQPQHF	TGTGCCAGTAGTATAGATAAAGTGGGGGGGAGCAATCAGCCCCAGCATTTT
NA	TRBV7-2	TRBD1	TRBJ2-1	CASSFDRGSYNEQFF	TGTGCCAGCAGCTTCGACAGGGGGTCCTACAATGAGCAGTTCTTC
NA	TRBV2	TRBD1	TRBJ1-2	CASRFLGTGMNYGYTF	TGTGCCAGCAGGTTTCTCGGGACAGGGATGAACTATGGCTACACCTTC
NA	TRBV5-1	NA	TRBJ1-1	CASSHQGMNTEAFF	TGCGCCAGCAGCCACCAGGGGATGAACACTGAAGCTTTCTTT
NA	TRBV9	TRBD2	TRBJ2-3	CASSVSGLGTDTQYF	TGTGCCAGCAGCGTAAGTGGACTAGGTACAGATACGCAGTATTTT
NA	TRBV10-3	TRBD1	TRBJ1-2	CAISFLRDRDGYGYTF	TGTGCCATCAGTTTCCTCCGGGACAGGGATGGATATGGCTACACCTTC
NA	TRBV5-1	NA	TRBJ2-1	CASRRAEGVREQFF	TGCGCCAGCAGAAGAGCGGAGGGGGTGAGAGAGCAGTTCTTC
NA	TRBV6-5	NA	TRBJ2-2	CASRSPGTGELFF	TGTGCCAGCAGAAGCCCAGGCACCGGGGAGCTGTTTTTT
once	TRBV6-6	TRBD1	TRBJ2-5	CASRPATGRETQYF	TGTGCCAGCAGACCAGCGACAGGGAGAGAGACCCAGTACTTC
few	TRBV28	NA	TRBJ2-7	CASTLKGPYEQYF	TGTGCCAGCACCCTAAAGGGTCCCTACGAGCAGTACTTC
NA	TRBV28	TRBD1	TRBJ2-1	CASSSGQGGAYNEQFF	TGTGCCAGCAGTTCTGGACAGGGAGGCGCCTACAATGAGCAGTTCTTC
NA	TRBV30	TRBD1	TRBJ1-1	CAWTGQGKWADTEAFF	TGTGCCTGGACAGGACAGGGAAAGTGGGCGGACACTGAAGCTTTCTTT
once	TRBV7-2	NA	TRBJ2-2	CASSLRAGELFF	TGTGCCAGCAGCTTGAGGGCCGGGGAGCTGTTTTTT